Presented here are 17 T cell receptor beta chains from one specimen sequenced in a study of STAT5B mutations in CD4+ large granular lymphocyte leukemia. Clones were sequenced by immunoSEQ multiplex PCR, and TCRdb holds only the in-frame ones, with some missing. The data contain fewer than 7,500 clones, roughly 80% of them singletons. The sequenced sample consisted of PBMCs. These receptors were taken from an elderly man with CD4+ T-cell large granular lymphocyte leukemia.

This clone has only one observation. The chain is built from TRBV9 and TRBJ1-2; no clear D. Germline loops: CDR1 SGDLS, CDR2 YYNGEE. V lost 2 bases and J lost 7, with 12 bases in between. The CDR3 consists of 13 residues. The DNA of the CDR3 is TGTGCCAGCAGCGTGGGGATTTCGACTGGCTACACCTTC. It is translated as CASSVGISTGYTF.

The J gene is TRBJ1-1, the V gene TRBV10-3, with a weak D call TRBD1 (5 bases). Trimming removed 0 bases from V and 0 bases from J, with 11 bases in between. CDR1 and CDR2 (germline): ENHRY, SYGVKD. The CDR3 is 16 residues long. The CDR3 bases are TGTGCCATCAGTGAGTCGGGGGGACTCATGAACACTGAAGCTTTCTTT. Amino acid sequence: CAISESGGLMNTEAFF.

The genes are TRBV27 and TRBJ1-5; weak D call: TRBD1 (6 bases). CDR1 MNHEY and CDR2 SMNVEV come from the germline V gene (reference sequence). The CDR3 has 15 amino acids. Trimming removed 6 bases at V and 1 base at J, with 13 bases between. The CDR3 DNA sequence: TGTGCCAGCAGGACGGGGGGCAGGAGCAATCAGCCCCAGCATTTT. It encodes CASRTGGRSNQPQHF.

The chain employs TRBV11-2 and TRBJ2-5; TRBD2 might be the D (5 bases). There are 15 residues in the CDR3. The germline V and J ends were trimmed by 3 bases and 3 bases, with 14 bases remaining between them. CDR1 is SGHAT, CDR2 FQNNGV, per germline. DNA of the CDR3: TGTGCCAGCAGCTTTGGACCGCGTAGCGAAGAGACCCAGTACTTC. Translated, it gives CASSFGPRSEETQYF.

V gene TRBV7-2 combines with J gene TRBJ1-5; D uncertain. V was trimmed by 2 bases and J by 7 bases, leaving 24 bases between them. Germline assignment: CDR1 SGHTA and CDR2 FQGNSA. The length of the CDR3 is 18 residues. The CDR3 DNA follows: TGTGCCAGCAGCTTATATCCCCACCCGGCAGGCATAATCCAGCCCCAGCATTTT. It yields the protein CASSLYPHPAGIIQPQHF. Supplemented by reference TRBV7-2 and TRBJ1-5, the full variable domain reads GAGVSQSPSNKVTEKGKDVELRCDPISGHTALYWYRQSLGQGLEFLIYFQGNSAPDKSGLPSDRFSAERTGGSVSTLTIQRTQQEDSAVYLCASSLYPHPAGIIQPQHFGDGTRLSIL.

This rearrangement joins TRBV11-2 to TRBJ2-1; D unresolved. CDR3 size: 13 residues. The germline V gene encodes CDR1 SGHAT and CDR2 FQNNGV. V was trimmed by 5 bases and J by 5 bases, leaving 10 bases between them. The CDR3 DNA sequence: TGTGCCAGCAGCCCAACCCCGAACAATGAGCAGTTCTTC. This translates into CASSPTPNNEQFF.

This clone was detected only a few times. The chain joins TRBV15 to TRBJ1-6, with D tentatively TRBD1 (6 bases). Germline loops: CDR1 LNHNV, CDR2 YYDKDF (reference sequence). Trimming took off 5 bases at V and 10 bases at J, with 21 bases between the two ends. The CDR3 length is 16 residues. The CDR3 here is CATSALGGLGYSPLHF. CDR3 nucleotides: TGTGCCACCAGCGCTTTAGGGGGGTTGGGGTACTCACCCCTCCACTTT.

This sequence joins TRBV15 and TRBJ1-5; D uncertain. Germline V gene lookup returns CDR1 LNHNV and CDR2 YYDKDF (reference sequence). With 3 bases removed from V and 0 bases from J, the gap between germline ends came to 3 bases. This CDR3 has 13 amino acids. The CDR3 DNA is TGTGCCACCAGCAGTAATAGCAATCAGCCCCAGCATTTT. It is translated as CATSSNSNQPQHF.

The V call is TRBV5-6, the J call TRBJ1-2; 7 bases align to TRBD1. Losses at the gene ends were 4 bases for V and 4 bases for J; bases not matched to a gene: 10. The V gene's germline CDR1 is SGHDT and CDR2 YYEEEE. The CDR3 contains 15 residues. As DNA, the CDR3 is TGTGCCAGCAGCCCAGGGGGTAACAGTCCCTATGGCTACACCTTC. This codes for CASSPGGNSPYGYTF. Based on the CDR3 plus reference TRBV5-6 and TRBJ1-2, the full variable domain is DAGVTQSPTHLIKTRGQQVTLRCSPKSGHDTVSWYQQALGQGPQFIFQYYEEEERQRGNFPDRFSGHQFPNYSSELNVNALLLGDSALYLCASSPGGNSPYGYTFGSGTRLTVV.

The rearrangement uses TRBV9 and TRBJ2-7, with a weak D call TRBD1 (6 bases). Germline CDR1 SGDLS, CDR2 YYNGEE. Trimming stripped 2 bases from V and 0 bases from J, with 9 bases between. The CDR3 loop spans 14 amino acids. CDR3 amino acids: CASSVGQSSYEQYF. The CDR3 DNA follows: TGTGCCAGCAGCGTCGGACAGAGCTCCTACGAGCAGTACTTC.

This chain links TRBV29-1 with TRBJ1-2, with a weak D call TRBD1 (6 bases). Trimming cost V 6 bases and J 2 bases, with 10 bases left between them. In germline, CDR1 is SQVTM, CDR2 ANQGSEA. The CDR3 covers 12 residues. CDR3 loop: CSVKGTNYGYTF. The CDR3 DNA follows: TGCAGCGTCAAAGGGACAAACTATGGCTACACCTTC.

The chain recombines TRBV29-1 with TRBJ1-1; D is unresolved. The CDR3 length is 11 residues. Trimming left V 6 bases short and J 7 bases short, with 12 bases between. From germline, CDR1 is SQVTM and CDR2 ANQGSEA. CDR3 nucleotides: TGCAGCGTACATGGGGAGGTTGAAGCTTTCTTT. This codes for CSVHGEVEAFF.

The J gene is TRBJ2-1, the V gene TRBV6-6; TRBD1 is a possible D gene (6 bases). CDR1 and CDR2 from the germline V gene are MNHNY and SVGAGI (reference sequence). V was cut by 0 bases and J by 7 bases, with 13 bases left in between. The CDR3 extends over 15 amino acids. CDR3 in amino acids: CASSYSIPGENEQFF. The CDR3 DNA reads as TGTGCCAGCAGTTACTCGATTCCAGGGGAGAATGAGCAGTTCTTC.

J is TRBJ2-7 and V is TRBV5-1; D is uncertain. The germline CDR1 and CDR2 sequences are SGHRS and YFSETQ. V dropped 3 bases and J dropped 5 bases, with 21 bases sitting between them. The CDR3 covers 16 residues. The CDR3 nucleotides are TGCGCCAGCAGCTCCGATTATAGGGTAAGGGCCGACGAGCAGTACTTC. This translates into CASSSDYRVRADEQYF.

In DNA form, the CDR3 reads TGTGCCAGCAGAGGGGACAGGGAGGAGACCCAGTACTTC. It specifies CASRGDREETQYF. The V gene is TRBV5-5, the J gene TRBJ2-5; 9 nucleotides align to TRBD1. The CDR3 has 13 residues. Per the germline V gene, CDR1 is SGHKS and CDR2 is YYEKEE (reference sequence). V shed 5 bases, J shed 5 bases, and the junction held 4 bases outside the gene matches.

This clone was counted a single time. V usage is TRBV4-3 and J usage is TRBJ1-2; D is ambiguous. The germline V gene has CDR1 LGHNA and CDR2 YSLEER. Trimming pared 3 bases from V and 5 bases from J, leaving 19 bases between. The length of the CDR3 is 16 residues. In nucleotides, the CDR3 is TGCGCCAGCAGCCATGCAGTTGACGGGCCTCTTTATGGCTACACCTTC. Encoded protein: CASSHAVDGPLYGYTF.

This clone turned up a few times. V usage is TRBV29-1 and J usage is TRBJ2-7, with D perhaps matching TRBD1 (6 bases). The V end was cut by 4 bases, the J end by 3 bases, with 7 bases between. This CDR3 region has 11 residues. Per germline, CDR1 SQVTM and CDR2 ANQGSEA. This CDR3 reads CSVGGLYEQYF. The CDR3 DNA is TGCAGCGTTGGGGGGCTCTACGAGCAGTACTTC.